The sequence of this TCR beta chain was determined in a study of shared clonotypes between healthy human individuals. This clone occurred once. Its antigen is not known. The assay was immunoSEQ multiplex PCR, and TCRdb's table has in-frame clones only and misses some. There are more than 2,000,000 clones in the sample; 90% to 95% occur only once, and 0.39% lies in the top ten. Study-level points and caveats: Genetic and exposure-history diversity was limited by the small donor number.

V was cut by 1 base and J by 2 bases, with 10 bases left in between. This CDR3 contains 15 residues. CDR1 is SGHTA, CDR2 FQGNSA, per germline. Splitting the CD4+ cells yielded a CD45RA+ naive subset and a CD45RA-negative memory subset. The sample comprised naive CD4+ T cells from PBMCs. Subset reported: CD45RA+ positively selected. V gene TRBV7-2 combines with J gene TRBJ2-3, with D unclear. The TCR comes from a young man in good health. Some clones in this sample may be carry-over from other donors' samples. The chain's CDR3 is CASSLGIALTDTQYF. The CDR3 DNA is TGTGCCAGCAGCTTAGGAATAGCCCTCACAGATACGCAGTATTTT.